The clone carrying this T cell receptor (beta chain) came up a few times. This entry comes from a study of human T cells and chemical hapten exposure. Specified time point: patch test 1, 2 weeks after DPC sensitization. Treatment described: therapeutic diphenylcyclopropenone sensitization with weekly scalp DPC. The V gene's germline CDR1 is MRHNA and CDR2 SNTAGT. CDR3 size: 14 residues. Trimming removed 6 bases from V and 5 bases from J, with 16 bases in between. A single record per CDR3 protein comes from TCRdb applying MiXCR to the RACE reads. The profile shows some 120,000 distinct CDR3 sequences, about 12% of them singletons.

This receptor was identified in a woman between 45 and 60 years old with alopecia areata. Some clones in this sample may be carry-over from other donors' samples. The chain has TRBV6-4 and TRBJ2-5; D is possibly TRBD1 or TRBD2 (5 bases each). The source material was whole blood, sampled in connection with sensitization to the hapten diphenylcyclopropenone (DPC). The CDR3 nucleotides are TGTGCCAGCAGCCAGGCACCGGGACGCGAGACCCAGTACTTC. It specifies CASSQAPGRETQYF.